This TCR beta chain stems from a study of blood T cells in healthy people across ages. Whole-study findings and limits: Compared with aged donors, long-lived donors showed fewer expanded clones, suggesting selection.

This clonotype showed up just a few times. Its target is unknown. A second PCR of roughly 7 to 11 cycles used a sample-barcoded 5' primer and a J-beta primer mix. Researchers report that a template-switch adaptor with 12 random nucleotides tagged each cDNA molecule. TCRdb itself ran the 5' RACE reads through MiXCR, one entry per CDR3 protein. Among hundreds of thousands of distinct CDR3 sequences, 24% were seen once, and the ten largest hold around 10%. Trimming took 5 bases from V and 1 from J; bases not matched to a gene: 5. The CDR3 totals 15 residues. CDR1 is DFQATT, CDR2 SNEGSKA, per germline (reference sequence). The sample also formed part of further work on T cells of mothers and their children. That report notes: Related mother-child pairs showed slightly, non-significantly higher overlap than unrelated pairs.

This receptor was identified in a boy aged 5-17 years in good health. The V and J genes are TRBV20-1 and TRBJ2-5; TRBD2 matches at 12 bases. The material sequenced was blood. For the CDR3, the DNA is TGCAGTGCTGGAACTAGCGGGGGGACCCAAGAGACCCAGTACTTC. The encoded protein is CSAGTSGGTQETQYF.